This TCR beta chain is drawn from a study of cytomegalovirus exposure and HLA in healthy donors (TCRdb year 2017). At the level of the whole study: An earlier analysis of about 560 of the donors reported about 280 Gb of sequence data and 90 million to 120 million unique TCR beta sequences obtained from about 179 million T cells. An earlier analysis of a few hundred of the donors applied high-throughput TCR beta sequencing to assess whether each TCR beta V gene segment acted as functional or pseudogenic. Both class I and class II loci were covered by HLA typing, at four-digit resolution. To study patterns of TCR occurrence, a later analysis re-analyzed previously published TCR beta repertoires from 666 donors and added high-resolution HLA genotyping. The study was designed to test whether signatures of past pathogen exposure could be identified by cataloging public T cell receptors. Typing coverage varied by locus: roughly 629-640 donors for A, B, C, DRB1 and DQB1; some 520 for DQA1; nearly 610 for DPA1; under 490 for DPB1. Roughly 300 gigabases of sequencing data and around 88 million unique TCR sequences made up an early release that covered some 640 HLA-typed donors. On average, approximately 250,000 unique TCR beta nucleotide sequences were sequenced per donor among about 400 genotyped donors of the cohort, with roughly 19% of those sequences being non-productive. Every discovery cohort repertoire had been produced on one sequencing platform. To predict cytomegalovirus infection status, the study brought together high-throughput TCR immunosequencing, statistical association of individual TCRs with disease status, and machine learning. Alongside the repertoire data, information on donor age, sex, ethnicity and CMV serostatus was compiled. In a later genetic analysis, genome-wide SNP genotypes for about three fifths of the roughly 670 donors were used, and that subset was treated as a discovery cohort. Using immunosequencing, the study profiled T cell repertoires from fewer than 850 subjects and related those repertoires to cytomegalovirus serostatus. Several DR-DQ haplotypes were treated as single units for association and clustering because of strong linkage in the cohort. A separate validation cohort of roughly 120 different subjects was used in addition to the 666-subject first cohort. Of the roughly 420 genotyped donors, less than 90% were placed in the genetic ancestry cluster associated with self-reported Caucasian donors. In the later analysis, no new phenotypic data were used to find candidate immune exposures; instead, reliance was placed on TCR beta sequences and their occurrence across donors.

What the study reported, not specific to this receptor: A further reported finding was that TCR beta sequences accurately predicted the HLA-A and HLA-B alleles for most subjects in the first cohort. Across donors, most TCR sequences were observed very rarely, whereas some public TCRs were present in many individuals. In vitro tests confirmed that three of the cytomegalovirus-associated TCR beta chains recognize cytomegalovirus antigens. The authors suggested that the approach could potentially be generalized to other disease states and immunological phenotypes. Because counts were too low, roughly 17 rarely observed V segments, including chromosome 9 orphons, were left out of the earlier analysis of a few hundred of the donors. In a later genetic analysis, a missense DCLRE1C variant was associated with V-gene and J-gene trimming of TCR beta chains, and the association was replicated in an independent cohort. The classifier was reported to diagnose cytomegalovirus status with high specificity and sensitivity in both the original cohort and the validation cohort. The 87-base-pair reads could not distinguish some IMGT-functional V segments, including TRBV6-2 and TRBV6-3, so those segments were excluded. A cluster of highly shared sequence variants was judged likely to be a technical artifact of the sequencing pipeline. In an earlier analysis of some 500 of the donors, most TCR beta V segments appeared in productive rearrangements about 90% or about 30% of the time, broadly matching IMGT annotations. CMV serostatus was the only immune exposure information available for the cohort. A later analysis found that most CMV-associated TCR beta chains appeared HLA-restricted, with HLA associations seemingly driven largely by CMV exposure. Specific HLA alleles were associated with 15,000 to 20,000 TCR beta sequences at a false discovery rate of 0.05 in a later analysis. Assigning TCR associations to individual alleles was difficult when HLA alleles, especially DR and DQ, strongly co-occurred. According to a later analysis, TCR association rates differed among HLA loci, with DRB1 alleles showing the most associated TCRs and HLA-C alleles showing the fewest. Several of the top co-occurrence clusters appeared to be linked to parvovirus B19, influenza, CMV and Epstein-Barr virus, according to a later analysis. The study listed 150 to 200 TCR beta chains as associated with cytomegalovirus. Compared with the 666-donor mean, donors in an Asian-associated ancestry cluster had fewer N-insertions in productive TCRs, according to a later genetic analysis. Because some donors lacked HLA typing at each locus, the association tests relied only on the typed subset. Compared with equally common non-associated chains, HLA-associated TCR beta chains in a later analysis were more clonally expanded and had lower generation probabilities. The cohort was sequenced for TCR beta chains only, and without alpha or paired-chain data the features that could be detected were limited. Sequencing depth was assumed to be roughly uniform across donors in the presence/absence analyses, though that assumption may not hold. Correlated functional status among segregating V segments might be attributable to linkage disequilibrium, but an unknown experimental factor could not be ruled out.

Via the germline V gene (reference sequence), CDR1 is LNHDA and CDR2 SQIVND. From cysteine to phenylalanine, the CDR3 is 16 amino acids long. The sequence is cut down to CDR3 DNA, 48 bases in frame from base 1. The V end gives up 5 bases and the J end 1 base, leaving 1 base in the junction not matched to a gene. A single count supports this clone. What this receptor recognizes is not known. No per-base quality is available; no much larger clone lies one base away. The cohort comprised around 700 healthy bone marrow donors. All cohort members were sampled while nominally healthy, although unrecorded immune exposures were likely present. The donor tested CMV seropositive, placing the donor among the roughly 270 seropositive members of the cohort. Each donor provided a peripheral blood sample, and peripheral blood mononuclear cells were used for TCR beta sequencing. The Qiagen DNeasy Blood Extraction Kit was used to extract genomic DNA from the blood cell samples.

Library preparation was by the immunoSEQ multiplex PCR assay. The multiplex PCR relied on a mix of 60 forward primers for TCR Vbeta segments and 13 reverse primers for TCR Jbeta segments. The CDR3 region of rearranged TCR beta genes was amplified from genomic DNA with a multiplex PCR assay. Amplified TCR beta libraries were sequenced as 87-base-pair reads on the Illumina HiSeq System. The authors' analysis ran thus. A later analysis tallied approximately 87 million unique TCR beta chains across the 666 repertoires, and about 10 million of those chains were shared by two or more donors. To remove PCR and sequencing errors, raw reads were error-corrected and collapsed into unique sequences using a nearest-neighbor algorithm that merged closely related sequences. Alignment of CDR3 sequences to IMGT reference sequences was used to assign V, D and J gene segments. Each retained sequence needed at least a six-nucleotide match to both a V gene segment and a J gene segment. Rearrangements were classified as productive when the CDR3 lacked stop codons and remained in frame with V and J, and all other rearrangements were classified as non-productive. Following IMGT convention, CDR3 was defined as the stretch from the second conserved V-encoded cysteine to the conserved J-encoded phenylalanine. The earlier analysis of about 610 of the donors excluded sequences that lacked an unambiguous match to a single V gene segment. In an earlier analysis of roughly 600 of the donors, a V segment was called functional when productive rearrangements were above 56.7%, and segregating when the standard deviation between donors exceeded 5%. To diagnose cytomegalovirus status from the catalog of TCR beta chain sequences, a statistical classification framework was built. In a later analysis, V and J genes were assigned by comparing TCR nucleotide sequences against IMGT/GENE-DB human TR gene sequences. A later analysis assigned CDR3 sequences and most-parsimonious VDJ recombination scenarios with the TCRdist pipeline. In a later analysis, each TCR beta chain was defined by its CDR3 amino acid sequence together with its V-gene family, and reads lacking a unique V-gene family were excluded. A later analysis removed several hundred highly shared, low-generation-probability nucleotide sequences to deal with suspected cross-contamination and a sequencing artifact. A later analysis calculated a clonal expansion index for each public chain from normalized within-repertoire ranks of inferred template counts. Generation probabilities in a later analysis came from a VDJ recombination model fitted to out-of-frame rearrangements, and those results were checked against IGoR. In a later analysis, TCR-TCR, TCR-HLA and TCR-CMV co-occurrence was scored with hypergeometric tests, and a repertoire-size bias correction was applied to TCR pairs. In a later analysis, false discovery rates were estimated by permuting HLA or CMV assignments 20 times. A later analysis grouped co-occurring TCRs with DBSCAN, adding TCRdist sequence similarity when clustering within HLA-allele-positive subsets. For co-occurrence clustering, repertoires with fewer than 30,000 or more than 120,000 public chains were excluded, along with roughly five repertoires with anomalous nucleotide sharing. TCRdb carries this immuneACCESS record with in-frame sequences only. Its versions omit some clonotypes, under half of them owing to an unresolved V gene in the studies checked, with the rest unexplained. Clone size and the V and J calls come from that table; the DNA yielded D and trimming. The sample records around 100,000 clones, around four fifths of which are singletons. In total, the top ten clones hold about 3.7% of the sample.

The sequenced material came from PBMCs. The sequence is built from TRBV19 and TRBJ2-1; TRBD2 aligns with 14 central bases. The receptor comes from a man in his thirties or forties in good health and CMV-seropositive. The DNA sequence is TGTGCCAGTAGTCGACTAGCGGGAGGGTCCTACAATGAGCAGTTCTTC. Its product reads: CASSRLAGGSYNEQFF.